This entry features one T cell receptor beta chain sequence. Its antigen is not identified. Germline CDR1 SQVTM, CDR2 ANQGSEA. CDR3 length equals 14 residues. 5' RACE with UMI labels generated the TRB cDNA libraries. For each CDR3 protein, TCRdb gives one entry from its re-call of the 5' RACE reads, without DNA. The sample has some 120,000 distinct CDR3 sequences. This specimen belongs to a study of CXCR3-negative and CXCR3-positive naive CD8 T cells. Findings and limits, study-wide: After cryopreservation, CXCR3 expression dropped partially; most assays used fresh PBMCs. Researchers report that CXCR3-positive naive cells carry more hydrophobic TRB CDR3s than CXCR3-negative naive cells.

Sequencing was carried out using naive CXCR3+ CD8+ T cells from blood. As to subset: CD45RO-CCR7+CD27+CD95- naive CD8+ T cells expressing CXCR3 (TNR3+). The TCR sequence derives from a human donor in good health. Some clones in this sample may be carry-over from other donors' samples. The chain joins TRBV29-1 to TRBJ1-2; there is no DNA to check the TCRdb D call of TRBD1. CDR3: CSVARDVANYGYTF.